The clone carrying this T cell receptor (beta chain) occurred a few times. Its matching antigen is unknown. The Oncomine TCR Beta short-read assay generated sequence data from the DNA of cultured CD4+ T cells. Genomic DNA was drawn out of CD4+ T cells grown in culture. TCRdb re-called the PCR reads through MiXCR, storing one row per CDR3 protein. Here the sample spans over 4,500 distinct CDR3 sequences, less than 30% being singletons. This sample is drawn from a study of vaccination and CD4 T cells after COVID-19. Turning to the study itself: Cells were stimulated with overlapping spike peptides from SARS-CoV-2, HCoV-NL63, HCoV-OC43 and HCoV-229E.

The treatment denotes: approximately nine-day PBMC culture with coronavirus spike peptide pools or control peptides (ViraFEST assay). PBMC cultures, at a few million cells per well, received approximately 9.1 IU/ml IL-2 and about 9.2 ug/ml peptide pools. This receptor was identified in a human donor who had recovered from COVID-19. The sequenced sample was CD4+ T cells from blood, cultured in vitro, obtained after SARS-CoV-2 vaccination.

CDR3 residues: CASSLKTSSYEQYF. The CDR3 DNA reads as TGTGCCAGCAGCTTAAAAACGAGCTCCTACGAGCAGTACTTC. This chain connects TRBV7-9 to TRBJ2-7; D is unresolved. CDR3 length: 14 residues. V was cut by 2 bases and J by 0 bases, with 8 bases left in between. The germline CDR1 and CDR2 sequences are SEHNR and FQNEAQ (reference sequence).